Listed here are 9 T cell receptor beta chains from one sample, sequenced in a study of cytomegalovirus exposure and HLA in healthy donors. With 60 Vbeta and 13 Jbeta primers, the PCR was carried out. The protocol was immunoSEQ multiplex PCR, while the TCRdb copy is restricted to in-frame clones and leaves out a portion. The sample gives about 59,000 clones, 75% to 85% of which show up once; roughly 1.6% is in the top ten. The material sequenced was PBMCs. The receptor set was obtained from a human donor in good health.

In this sample, this clone turned up once. The chain is built from TRBV6-5 and TRBJ1-2; 9 bases fit TRBD1. V lost 6 bases, J lost 8 bases, and 4 bases stayed unmatched. This CDR3 comprises 12 residues. The V gene's germline CDR1 is MNHEY and CDR2 SVGAGI. The CDR3, as DNA: TGTGCCAGCAGCCGGACAGGGGAAGGCTACACCTTC. Protein product: CASSRTGEGYTF.

This clone occurred a few times. The V call is TRBV6-1, the J call TRBJ1-2, with D unresolved. The CDR3 has 15 residues. CDR1 and CDR2 from the germline V gene are MNHNS and SASEGT. V was clipped by 1 base and J by 0 bases, with 9 bases between them. The CDR3 DNA follows: TGTGCCAGCAGTGAAGGGCCACCCCCTAACTATGGCTACACCTTC. It is translated as CASSEGPPPNYGYTF.

The chain has TRBV5-8 and TRBJ2-7; the D gene is possibly TRBD1 (7 bases). Germline V CDR1 and CDR2: SGHTS, YDEGEE. V was cut by 4 bases and J by 7 bases, with 18 bases left in between. This CDR3 spans 14 amino acids. CDR3 in amino acids: CASSQRTGREEQYF. The CDR3 bases are TGTGCCAGCAGCCAGAGGACAGGCCGGGAGGAGCAGTACTTC.

The chain has TRBV2 and TRBJ2-3, with a tentative D call TRBD2 (6 bases). V lost 6 bases and J 1 base, leaving 20 bases between the germline ends. The CDR3 is 17 residues long. CDR1 and CDR2 from the germline V gene are SNHLY and FYNNEI. The CDR3 coding sequence is TGTGCCAGCAGCTTCACCGGGACTCGGGGTGGCACAGATACGCAGTATTTT. It translates to CASSFTGTRGGTDTQYF.

This rearrangement joins TRBV19 to TRBJ1-2, with D possibly TRBD1 on 6 matching bases. V lost 6 bases and J lost 4, with 15 bases in between. CDR1 is LNHDA and CDR2 is SQIVND in the germline V gene (reference sequence). The CDR3 loop spans 14 amino acids. CDR3 in amino acids: CASRDRDTFYGYTF. Here the CDR3 DNA reads TGTGCCAGTAGGGACCGGGACACCTTCTATGGCTACACCTTC.

This clone was picked up a small number of times. The junction shows a germline mismatch at one end, possibly a read error. J is TRBJ2-7 and V is TRBV7-9, with D unresolved. The CDR3 contains 12 residues. CDR1 SEHNR and CDR2 FQNEAQ come from the germline V gene (reference sequence). The CDR3 DNA reads TGTTCCAGCAGCTTAGGAGAGCGCGAGCAGTACTTC. It yields the protein CSSSLGEREQYF.

V usage is TRBV28 and J usage is TRBJ1-1; D is uncertain. The ends were cut back, 8 bases at V and 2 bases at J, with 15 bases in the middle. CDR3 size: 14 residues. Germline V gene sequence: CDR1 MDHEN, CDR2 SYDVKM. The chain's CDR3 is CASCEGLLNTEAFF. DNA for the CDR3: TGTGCCAGCTGCGAAGGACTCCTTAACACTGAAGCTTTCTTT.

A word on this clone: One end of the junction fails to match germline, which may point to a read error. The chain joins TRBV28 to TRBJ2-7; D may be TRBD1 (6 bases). CDR3 length equals 11 residues. Germline values: CDR1 MDHEN, CDR2 SYDVKM. The CDR3 is CASSNVTGFFF. The CDR3 bases are TGTGCCAGCAGCAACGTCACAGGGTTTTTCTTC.

This clone was detected only a few times. J is TRBJ1-1 and V is TRBV19; tentatively, D is TRBD1 (5 bases). This CDR3 spans 13 amino acids. The V gene lost 10 bases and the J gene lost 0 bases, with 12 bases spanning the gap. Germline V gene lookup returns CDR1 LNHDA and CDR2 SQIVND (reference sequence). The CDR3 DNA reads as TGTGCCACTATAGACAGAATGAACACTGAAGCTTTCTTT. Its translation is CATIDRMNTEAFF.